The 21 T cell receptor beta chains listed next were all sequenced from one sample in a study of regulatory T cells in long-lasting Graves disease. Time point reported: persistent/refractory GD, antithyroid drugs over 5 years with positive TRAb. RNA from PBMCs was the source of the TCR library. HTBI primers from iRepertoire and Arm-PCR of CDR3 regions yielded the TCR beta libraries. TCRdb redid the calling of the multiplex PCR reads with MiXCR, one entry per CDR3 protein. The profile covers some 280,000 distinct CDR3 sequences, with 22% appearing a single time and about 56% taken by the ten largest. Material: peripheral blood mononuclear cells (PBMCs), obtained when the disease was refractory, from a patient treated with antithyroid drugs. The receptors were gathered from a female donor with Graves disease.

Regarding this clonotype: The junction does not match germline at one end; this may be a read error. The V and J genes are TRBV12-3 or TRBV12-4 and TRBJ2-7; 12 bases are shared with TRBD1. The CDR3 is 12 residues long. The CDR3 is CASSGTGGARDF. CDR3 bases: TGTGCCAGCAGCGGGACAGGGGGCGCCAGGGACTTC.

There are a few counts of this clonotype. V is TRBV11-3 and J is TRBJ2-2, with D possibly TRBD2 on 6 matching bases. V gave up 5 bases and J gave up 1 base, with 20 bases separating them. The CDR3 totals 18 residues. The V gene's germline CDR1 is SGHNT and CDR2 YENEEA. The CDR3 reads CASSPANRSGQNTGELFF. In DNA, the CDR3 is TGTGCCAGCAGCCCCGCCAACCGGAGCGGGCAGAACACCGGGGAGCTGTTTTTT. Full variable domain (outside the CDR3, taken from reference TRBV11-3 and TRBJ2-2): EAGVVQSPRYKIIEKKQPVAFWCNPISGHNTLYWYLQNLGQGPELLIRYENEEAVDDSQLPKDRFSAERLKGVDSTLKIQPAELGDSAVYLCASSPANRSGQNTGELFFGEGSRLTVL.

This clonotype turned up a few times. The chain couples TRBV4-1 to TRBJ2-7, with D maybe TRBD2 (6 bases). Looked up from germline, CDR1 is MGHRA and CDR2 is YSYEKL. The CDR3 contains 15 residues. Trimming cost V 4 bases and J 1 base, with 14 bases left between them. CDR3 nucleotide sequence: TGCGCCAGCAGCCTGAACCCGACTAGTTCCTACGAGCAGTACTTC. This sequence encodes CASSLNPTSSYEQYF.

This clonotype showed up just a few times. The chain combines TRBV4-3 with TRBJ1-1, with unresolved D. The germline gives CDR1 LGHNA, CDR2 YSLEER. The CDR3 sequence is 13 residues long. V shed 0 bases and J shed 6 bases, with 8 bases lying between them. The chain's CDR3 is CASSQDRSPEAFF. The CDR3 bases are TGCGCCAGCAGCCAAGACAGATCGCCTGAAGCTTTCTTT.

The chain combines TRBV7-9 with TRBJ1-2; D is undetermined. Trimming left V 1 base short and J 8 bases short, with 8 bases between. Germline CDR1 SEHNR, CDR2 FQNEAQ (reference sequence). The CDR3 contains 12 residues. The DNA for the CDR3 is TGTGCCAGCAGCTTAGGTTGGTTAGGCTACACCTTC. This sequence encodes CASSLGWLGYTF. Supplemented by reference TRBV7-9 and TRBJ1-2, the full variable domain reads DTGVSQNPRHKITKRGQNVTFRCDPISEHNRLYWYRQTLGQGPEFLTYFQNEAQLEKSRLLSDRFSAERPKGSFSTLEIQRTEQGDSAMYLCASSLGWLGYTFGSGTRLTVV.

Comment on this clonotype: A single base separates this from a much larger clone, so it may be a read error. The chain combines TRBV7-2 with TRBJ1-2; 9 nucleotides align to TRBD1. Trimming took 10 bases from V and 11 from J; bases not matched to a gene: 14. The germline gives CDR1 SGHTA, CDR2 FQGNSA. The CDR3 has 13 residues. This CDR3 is CANNADRGLRYTF. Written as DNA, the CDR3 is TGTGCCAACAACGCGGACAGGGGATTGAGATACACCTTC. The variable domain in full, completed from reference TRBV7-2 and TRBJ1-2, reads GAGVSQSPSNKVTEKGKDVELRCDPISGHTALYWYRQSLGQGLEFLIYFQGNSAPDKSGLPSDRFSAERTGGSVSTLTIQRTQQEDSAVYLCANNADRGLRYTFGSGTRLTVV.

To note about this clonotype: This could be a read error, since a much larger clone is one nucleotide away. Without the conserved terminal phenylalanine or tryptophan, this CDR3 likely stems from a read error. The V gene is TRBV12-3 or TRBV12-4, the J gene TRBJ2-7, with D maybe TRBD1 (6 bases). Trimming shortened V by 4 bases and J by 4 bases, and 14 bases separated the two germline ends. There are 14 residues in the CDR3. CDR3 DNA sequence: TGTGCCAGCAGTTGGTCAGGGGCCGGATACGAGCAGTACCTC. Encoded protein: CASSWSGAGYEQYL.

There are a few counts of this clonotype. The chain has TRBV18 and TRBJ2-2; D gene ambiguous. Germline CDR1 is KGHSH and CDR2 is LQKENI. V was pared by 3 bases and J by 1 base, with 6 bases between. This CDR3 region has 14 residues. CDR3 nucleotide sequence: TGTGCCAGCTCACCTCTAGAGAACACCGGGGAGCTGTTTTTT. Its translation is CASSPLENTGELFF.

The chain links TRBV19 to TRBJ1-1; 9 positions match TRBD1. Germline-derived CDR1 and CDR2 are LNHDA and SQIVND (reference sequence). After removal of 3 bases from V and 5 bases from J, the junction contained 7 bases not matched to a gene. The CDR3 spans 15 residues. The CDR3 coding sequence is TGTGCCAGTAGTATCGGGGACAGGGAGGGAACTGAAGCTTTCTTT. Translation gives CASSIGDREGTEAFF. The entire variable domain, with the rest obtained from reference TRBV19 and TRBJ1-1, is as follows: DGGITQSPKYLFRKEGQNVTLSCEQNLNHDAMYWYRQDPGQGLRLIYYSQIVNDFQKGDIAEGYSVSREKKESFPLTVTSAQKNPTAFYLCASSIGDREGTEAFFGQGTRLTVV.

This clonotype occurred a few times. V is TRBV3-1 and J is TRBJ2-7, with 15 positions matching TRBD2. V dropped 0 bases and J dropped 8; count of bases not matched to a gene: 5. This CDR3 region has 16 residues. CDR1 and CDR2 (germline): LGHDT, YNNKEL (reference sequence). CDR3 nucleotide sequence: TGTGCCAGCAGCCAAGATAAGGGACTAGCGGGAGGCAAGCAGTACTTC. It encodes CASSQDKGLAGGKQYF.

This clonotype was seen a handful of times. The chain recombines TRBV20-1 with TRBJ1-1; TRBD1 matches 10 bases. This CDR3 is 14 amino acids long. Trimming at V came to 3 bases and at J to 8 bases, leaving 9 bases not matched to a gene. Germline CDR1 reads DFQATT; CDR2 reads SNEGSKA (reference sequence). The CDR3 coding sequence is TGCAGTGCTAGTCCCGGGGACAGGGGTCTCGAAGCTTTCTTT. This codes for CSASPGDRGLEAFF.

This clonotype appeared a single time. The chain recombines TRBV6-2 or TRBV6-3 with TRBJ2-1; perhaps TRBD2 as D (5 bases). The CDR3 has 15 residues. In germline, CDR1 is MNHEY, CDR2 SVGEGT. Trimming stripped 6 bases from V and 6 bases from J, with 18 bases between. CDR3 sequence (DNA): TGTGCCAGCAGGGAGGCAGTAGATCCCGGCAATGAGCAGTTCTTC. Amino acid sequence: CASREAVDPGNEQFF.

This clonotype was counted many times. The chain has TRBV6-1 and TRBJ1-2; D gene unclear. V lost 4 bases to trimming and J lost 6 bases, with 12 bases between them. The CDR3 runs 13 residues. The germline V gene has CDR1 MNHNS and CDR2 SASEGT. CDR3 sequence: CASSVERRDGYTF. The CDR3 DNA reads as TGTGCCAGCAGTGTGGAGAGGAGAGATGGCTACACCTTC.

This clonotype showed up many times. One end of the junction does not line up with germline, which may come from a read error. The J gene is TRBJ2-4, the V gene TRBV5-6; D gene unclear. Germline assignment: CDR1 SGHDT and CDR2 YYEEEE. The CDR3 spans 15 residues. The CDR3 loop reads CASSLALPGPVLHFF. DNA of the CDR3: TGTGCCAGCAGCTTGGCCCTACCCGGACCTGTTTTGCATTTCTTC. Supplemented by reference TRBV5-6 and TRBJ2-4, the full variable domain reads DAGVTQSPTHLIKTRGQQVTLRCSPKSGHDTVSWYQQALGQGPQFIFQYYEEEERQRGNFPDRFSGHQFPNYSSELNVNALLLGDSALYLCASSLALPGPVLHFFGAGTRLSVL.

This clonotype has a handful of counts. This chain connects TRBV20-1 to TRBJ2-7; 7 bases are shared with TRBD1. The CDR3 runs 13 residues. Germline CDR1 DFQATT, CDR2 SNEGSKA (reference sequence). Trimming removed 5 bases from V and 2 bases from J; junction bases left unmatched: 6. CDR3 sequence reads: CSAGTVNTYEQYF. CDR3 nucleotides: TGCAGTGCTGGGACAGTGAATACCTACGAGCAGTACTTC.

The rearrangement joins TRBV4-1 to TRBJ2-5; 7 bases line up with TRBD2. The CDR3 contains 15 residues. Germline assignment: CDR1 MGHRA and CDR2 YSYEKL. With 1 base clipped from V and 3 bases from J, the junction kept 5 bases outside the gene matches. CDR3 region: CASSQVHGGKETQYF. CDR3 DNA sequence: TGCGCCAGCAGCCAAGTACACGGGGGGAAAGAGACCCAGTACTTC.

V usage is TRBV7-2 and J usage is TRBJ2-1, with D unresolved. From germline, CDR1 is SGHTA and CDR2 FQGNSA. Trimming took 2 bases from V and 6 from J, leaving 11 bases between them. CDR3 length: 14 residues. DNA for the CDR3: TGTGCCAGCAGCTTATTTCTTGCAGCCAATGAGCAGTTCTTC. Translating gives CASSLFLAANEQFF.

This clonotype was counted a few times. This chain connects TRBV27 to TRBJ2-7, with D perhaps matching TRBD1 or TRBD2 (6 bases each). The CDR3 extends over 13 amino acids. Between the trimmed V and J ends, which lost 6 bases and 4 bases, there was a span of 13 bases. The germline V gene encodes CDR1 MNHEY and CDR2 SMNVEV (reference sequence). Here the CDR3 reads CASRGGRAYEQYF. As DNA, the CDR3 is TGTGCCAGCAGGGGGGGCAGGGCATACGAGCAGTACTTC.

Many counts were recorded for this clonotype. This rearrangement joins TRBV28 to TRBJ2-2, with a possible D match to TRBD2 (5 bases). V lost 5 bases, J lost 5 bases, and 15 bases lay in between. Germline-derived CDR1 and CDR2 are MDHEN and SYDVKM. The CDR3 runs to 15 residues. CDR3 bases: TGTGCCAGCAGTCTAGGCGGGTACCGGACCGGGGAGCTGTTTTTT. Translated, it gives CASSLGGYRTGELFF.

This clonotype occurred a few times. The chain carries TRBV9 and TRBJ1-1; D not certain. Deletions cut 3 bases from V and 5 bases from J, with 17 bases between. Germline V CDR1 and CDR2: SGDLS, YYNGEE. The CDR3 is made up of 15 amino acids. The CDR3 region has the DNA TGTGCCAGCAGCGCCCTCGTGACATTGGTTACTGAAGCTTTCTTT. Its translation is CASSALVTLVTEAFF.

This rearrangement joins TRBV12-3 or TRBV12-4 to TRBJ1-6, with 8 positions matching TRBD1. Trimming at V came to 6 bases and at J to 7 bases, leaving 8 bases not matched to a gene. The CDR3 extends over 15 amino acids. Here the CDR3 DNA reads TGTGCCAGCAGGACAGGGGTGGAGAGGAATTCACCCCTCCACTTT. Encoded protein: CASRTGVERNSPLHF.